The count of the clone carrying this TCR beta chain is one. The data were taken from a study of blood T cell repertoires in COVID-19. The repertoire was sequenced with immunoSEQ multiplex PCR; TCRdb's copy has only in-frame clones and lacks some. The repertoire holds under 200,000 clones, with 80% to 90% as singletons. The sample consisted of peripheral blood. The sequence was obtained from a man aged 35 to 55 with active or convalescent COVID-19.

The CDR3 loop reads CASSLEGQTNYGYTF. In DNA form, the CDR3 reads TGTGCCAGCAGCTTGGAGGGACAGACTAACTATGGCTACACCTTC. The V gene is TRBV5-5, the J gene TRBJ1-2; TRBD1 agrees at 7 bases. CDR3 length: 15 residues. The V segment lost 0 bases and the J segment 0 bases; nucleotides outside the gene matches: 2. CDR1 and CDR2 from the germline V gene are SGHKS and YYEKEE (reference sequence).